A single sample gave rise to the 24 T cell receptor beta chains below, sequenced in a study of blood T cell repertoires in COVID-19 (dated by TCRdb to about 2020). Library preparation employed the immunoSEQ multiplex PCR assay. Sourced from immuneACCESS, this table was stored by TCRdb with only in-frame sequences that have V and J called. A share of the clones is absent; for the studies checked, an unresolved V gene accounts for under half, and the remainder has no known explanation. The sample yields nearly 350,000 clones; about 93% were counted once. In total, the top ten clones hold less than 3.5% of the sample. Specimen: peripheral blood. These TCRs come from a woman aged 18-29 years who had recovered from COVID-19.

The sample holds one count of this clone. This chain joins TRBV18 and TRBJ1-3; 9 bases align to TRBD1. Germline CDR1 reads KGHSH; CDR2 reads LQKENI. V lost 5 bases, J lost 2 bases, and 1 base stayed unmatched. CDR3 length: 14 amino acids. The chain's CDR3 is CASSNRGPGNTIYF. Written as DNA, the CDR3 is TGTGCCAGCTCAAACAGGGGGCCTGGAAACACCATATATTTT.

The rearrangement joins TRBV19 to TRBJ1-2; no clear D gene. This CDR3 has 15 amino acids. Trimming took 3 bases from V and 4 from J, leaving 15 bases between them. Germline V gives CDR1 LNHDA, CDR2 SQIVND (reference sequence). The CDR3 protein is CASSINRRMLYGYTF. DNA of the CDR3: TGTGCCAGTAGTATCAACAGAAGAATGCTCTATGGCTACACCTTC.

The V and J genes are TRBV15 and TRBJ1-1; D unresolved. Trimming pared 0 bases from V and 4 bases from J, leaving 9 bases between. Germline V gene lookup returns CDR1 LNHNV and CDR2 YYDKDF (reference sequence). The CDR3 covers 14 residues. The CDR3 sequence: CATSREGGSTEAFF. The CDR3 DNA is TGTGCCACCAGCAGAGAAGGAGGTTCCACTGAAGCTTTCTTT. The full variable domain, its missing parts supplied by reference TRBV15 and TRBJ1-1, is DAMVIQNPRYQVTQFGKPVTLSCSQTLNHNVMYWYQQKSSQAPKLLFHYYDKDFNNEADTPDNFQSRRPNTSFCFLDIRSPGLGDTAMYLCATSREGGSTEAFFGQGTRLTVV.

The rearrangement links TRBV10-3 to TRBJ1-2; 12 bases fit TRBD1. The CDR3 loop spans 14 amino acids. V gave up 7 bases and J gave up 4 bases; unmatched junction bases: 4. Germline V CDR1 and CDR2: ENHRY, SYGVKD. The CDR3 region has the DNA TGTGCCATCACTGGGACAGGGGGCAGCTATGGCTACACCTTC. Protein sequence: CAITGTGGSYGYTF.

The chain has TRBV7-2 and TRBJ2-3; D ambiguous. The V end lost 1 base, the J end lost 4 bases, and 15 bases lay between the germline ends. This CDR3 comprises 16 residues. Germline assignment: CDR1 SGHTA and CDR2 FQGNSA. DNA of the CDR3: TGTGCCAGCAGCTTAGGGCCCTTGGGCCGTGCAGATACGCAGTATTTT. Translated: CASSLGPLGRADTQYF.

The chain uses TRBV24-1 and TRBJ2-1; 8 bases align to TRBD1. Unmatched junction bases numbered 11, after V lost 4 bases and J lost 7 bases. Per germline, CDR1 KGHDR and CDR2 SFDVKD. The CDR3 is 16 amino acids. CDR3 bases: TGTGCCACCAGTGACACAGACAGGGGACTCCTGAATGAGCAGTTCTTC. Residues: CATSDTDRGLLNEQFF.

This chain joins TRBV11-2 and TRBJ2-2, with D possibly matching TRBD1 (6 bases). The germline CDR1 and CDR2 sequences are SGHAT and FQNNGV. The V end was cut by 7 bases, the J end by 5 bases, with 26 bases between. The CDR3 is made up of 18 amino acids. Here the CDR3 DNA reads TGTGCCAGCACTCCCCGGACAGTTTTAGCCATTTTTACCGGGGAGCTGTTTTTT. Translating it yields CASTPRTVLAIFTGELFF.

The CDR3 sequence is CASSLGGNGGYTF. The CDR3, as DNA: TGTGCCAGCAGCTTGGGAGGGAACGGGGGCTACACCTTC. The chain links TRBV11-2 to TRBJ1-2; D gene ambiguous. Germline lookup yields CDR1 SGHAT and CDR2 FQNNGV. The CDR3 runs 13 residues. Trimming pared 3 bases from V and 8 bases from J, leaving 13 bases between.

This rearrangement joins TRBV5-6 to TRBJ1-2; TRBD1 agrees at 10 bases. J lost 4 bases, V lost 0 bases, and 6 bases had no gene match. The germline V gene has CDR1 SGHDT and CDR2 YYEEEE. This CDR3 has 16 amino acids. CDR3 in amino acids: CASSLAGTGEGYGYTF. In DNA form, the CDR3 reads TGTGCCAGCAGCTTGGCCGGGACAGGGGAAGGCTATGGCTACACCTTC.

This clone was counted a few times. The chain carries TRBV9 and TRBJ1-2; a possible D gene is TRBD1 (6 bases). The germline V gene encodes CDR1 SGDLS and CDR2 YYNGEE. CDR3 length equals 15 residues. V gave up 3 bases and J gave up 5 bases, with 17 bases separating them. CDR3 bases: TGTGCCAGCAGCGGACCATTACAGGGTGGATATGGCTACACCTTC. Translating it yields CASSGPLQGGYGYTF.

The V and J genes are TRBV19 and TRBJ2-1; 11 positions match TRBD2. The CDR3 runs 19 residues. Unmatched junction bases numbered 7, after V lost 0 bases and J lost 0 bases. Germline CDR1 is LNHDA and CDR2 is SQIVND (reference sequence). CDR3 residues: CASSIEGTSGSPSYNEQFF. CDR3 bases: TGTGCCAGTAGTATAGAAGGGACTAGCGGAAGTCCCTCCTACAATGAGCAGTTCTTC. The variable domain in full, completed from reference TRBV19 and TRBJ2-1, reads DGGITQSPKYLFRKEGQNVTLSCEQNLNHDAMYWYRQDPGQGLRLIYYSQIVNDFQKGDIAEGYSVSREKKESFPLTVTSAQKNPTAFYLCASSIEGTSGSPSYNEQFFGPGTRLTVL.

V gene TRBV29-1 combines with J gene TRBJ2-2; D remains unclear. V was clipped by 6 bases and J by 3 bases, with 8 bases between them. CDR1 SQVTM and CDR2 ANQGSEA come from the germline V gene. This CDR3 is built from 12 residues. The CDR3 loop reads CSVWRDTGELFF. The CDR3 DNA is TGCAGCGTATGGAGAGACACCGGGGAGCTGTTTTTT.

The chain couples TRBV4-1 to TRBJ2-1; 12 bases map to TRBD2. The trim removed 0 bases at V and 7 bases at J, leaving 1 base unmatched. The CDR3 contains 15 residues. Germline V lookup: CDR1 MGHRA, CDR2 YSYEKL. The CDR3 loop is CASSQETSGRNEQFF. The DNA of the CDR3 is TGCGCCAGCAGCCAAGAAACTAGCGGGAGGAATGAGCAGTTCTTC.

The V and J genes are TRBV5-4 and TRBJ1-4; maybe TRBD1 (5 bases). Trimming removed 0 bases at V and 4 bases at J, with 10 bases between. CDR1 is SGHNT and CDR2 is YYREEE in the germline V gene (reference sequence). CDR3 length equals 15 residues. The CDR3 coding sequence is TGTGCCAGCAGCTTGGGGCGGGGCCTTAATGAAAAACTGTTTTTT. This translates into CASSLGRGLNEKLFF. Supplemented by reference TRBV5-4 and TRBJ1-4, the full variable domain reads ETGVTQSPTHLIKTRGQQVTLRCSSQSGHNTVSWYQQALGQGPQFIFQYYREEENGRGNFPPRFSGLQFPNYSSELNVNALELDDSALYLCASSLGRGLNEKLFFGSGTQLSVL.

This clone was observed a single time. The V call is TRBV3-1 (or the pseudogene TRBV3-2), the J call TRBJ2-5; a possible D gene is TRBD2 (5 bases). From germline, CDR1 is LGHDT and CDR2 YNNKEL (reference sequence). The V gene lost 3 bases and the J gene lost 5 bases, with 16 bases spanning the gap. The CDR3 contains 15 residues. The CDR3 DNA reads as TGTGCCAGCAGCCAGGAAGGGCCCCGCGGGGAGACCCAGTACTTC. Encoded protein: CASSQEGPRGETQYF.

The chain links TRBV5-1 to TRBJ1-3; D gene uncertain. Trimming cost V 4 bases and J 3 bases, with 11 bases left between them. The germline gives CDR1 SGHRS, CDR2 YFSETQ. CDR3 length equals 14 residues. The CDR3 region is CASSRGESGNTIYF. The DNA of the CDR3 is TGCGCCAGCAGCCGGGGAGAGAGTGGAAACACCATATATTTT.

V usage is TRBV11-2 and J usage is TRBJ1-2, with D perhaps TRBD1 (6 bases). This CDR3 is 15 amino acids long. Germline V lookup: CDR1 SGHAT, CDR2 FQNNGV. V was trimmed by 1 base and J by 0 bases, leaving 9 bases between them. The CDR3: CASSLAGTTNYGYTF. In nucleotides, the CDR3 is TGTGCCAGCAGCTTAGCAGGGACAACTAACTATGGCTACACCTTC.

This sequence joins TRBV24-1 and TRBJ1-1; D not certain. CDR1 KGHDR and CDR2 SFDVKD come from the germline V gene. The V end lost 5 bases, the J end lost 1 base, and 10 bases lay between the germline ends. CDR3 length: 14 amino acids. In DNA, the CDR3 is TGTGCCACCAGTGGTTCGTGGCCGAACACTGAAGCTTTCTTT. Its protein is CATSGSWPNTEAFF.

The rearrangement uses TRBV7-6 and TRBJ2-4, with 12 bases lining up with TRBD2. The junction had 8 bases not matched to a gene; V was cut back by 4 bases and J by 7 bases. Germline CDR1 is SGHVS and CDR2 is FNYEAQ. The CDR3 consists of 16 residues. The CDR3 is CASSSTSGRDGNIQYF. CDR3 DNA: TGTGCCAGCAGCTCGACTAGCGGGAGAGACGGGAACATTCAGTACTTC.

The rearrangement uses TRBV24-1 and TRBJ2-3; 7 nucleotides align to TRBD1. This CDR3 is 17 amino acids long. Germline V gene sequence: CDR1 KGHDR, CDR2 SFDVKD. With 4 bases clipped from V and 5 bases from J, the junction kept 14 bases outside the gene matches. CDR3: CATSDVPGTEFEDTQYF. The CDR3 DNA reads as TGTGCCACCAGTGACGTTCCCGGGACAGAGTTTGAAGATACGCAGTATTTT.

This chain links TRBV6-1 with TRBJ1-3; 7 nucleotides line up with TRBD1. The CDR3 sequence is 16 residues long. Germline V lookup: CDR1 MNHNS, CDR2 SASEGT. J was trimmed by 5 bases and V by 3 bases; bases with no gene match: 10. The CDR3 DNA follows: TGTGCCAGCAGTGAGTTTGGAGGGGGCGCCCGAAACACCATATATTTT. Residues: CASSEFGGGARNTIYF.

The rearrangement uses TRBV6-2 or TRBV6-3 and TRBJ2-7, with 7 bases that match TRBD2. Germline CDR1 reads MNHEY; CDR2 reads SVGEGT. This CDR3 has 14 amino acids. Losses at the gene ends were 5 bases for V and 3 bases for J; bases not matched to a gene: 7. The DNA of the CDR3 is TGTGCCAGCAGTAATCCGGGGGGAGGCTACGAGCAGTACGTC. Encoded protein: CASSNPGGGYEQYV.

The rearrangement uses TRBV6-5 and TRBJ1-2; TRBD1 might be the D (6 bases). The CDR3 is 16 amino acids. Trimming stripped 2 bases from V and 7 bases from J, with 20 bases between. Germline assignment: CDR1 MNHEY and CDR2 SVGAGI. The CDR3 sequence: CASSYPIEGRGRGYTF. The CDR3 region has the DNA TGTGCCAGCAGTTACCCTATCGAGGGCAGGGGTCGTGGCTACACCTTC.

This sequence joins TRBV11-2 and TRBJ2-2; D perhaps matches TRBD2 (6 bases). The CDR3 covers 16 residues. Germline V gene lookup returns CDR1 SGHAT and CDR2 FQNNGV. V lost 11 bases, J lost 2 bases, and 21 bases lay in between. This CDR3 is CAVRLGGVGNTGELFF. CDR3 sequence (DNA): TGTGCCGTTAGACTTGGCGGGGTGGGAAACACCGGGGAGCTGTTTTTT.